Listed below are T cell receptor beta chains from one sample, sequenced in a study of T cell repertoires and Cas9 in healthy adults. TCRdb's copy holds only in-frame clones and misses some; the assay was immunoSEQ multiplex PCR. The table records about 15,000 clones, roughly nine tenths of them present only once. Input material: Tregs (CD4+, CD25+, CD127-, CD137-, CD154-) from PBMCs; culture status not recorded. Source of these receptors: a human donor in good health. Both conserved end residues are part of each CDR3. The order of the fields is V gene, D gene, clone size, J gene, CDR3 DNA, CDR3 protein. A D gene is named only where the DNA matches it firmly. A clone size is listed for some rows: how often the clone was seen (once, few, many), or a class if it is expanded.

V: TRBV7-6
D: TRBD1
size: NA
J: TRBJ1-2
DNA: TGTGCCAGCAGCTTAGGGGTTCAGGGGGATGGCTACACCTTC
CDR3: CASSLGVQGDGYTF

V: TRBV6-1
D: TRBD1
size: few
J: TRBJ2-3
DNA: TGTGCCAGCAGTGGGCGATGGACAGGGGTAACAGATACGCAGTATTTT
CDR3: CASSGRWTGVTDTQYF

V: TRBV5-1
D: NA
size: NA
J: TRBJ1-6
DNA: TGCGCCAGCAGCTTGATGAGCTCCTATAATTCACCCCTCCACTTT
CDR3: CASSLMSSYNSPLHF

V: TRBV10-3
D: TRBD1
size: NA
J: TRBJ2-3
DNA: TGTGCCATCAGTTTATCCGGGACAGGGAGCACAGATACGCAGTATTTT
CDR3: CAISLSGTGSTDTQYF

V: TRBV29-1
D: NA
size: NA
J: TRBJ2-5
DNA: TGCAGCGCGGAACGGGGCCAAAATGTGGAGACCCAGTACTTC
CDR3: CSAERGQNVETQYF

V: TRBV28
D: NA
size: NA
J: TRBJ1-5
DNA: TGTGCCAGCCGCGAACCAGGTTATGGCAATCAGCCCCAGCATTTT
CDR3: CASREPGYGNQPQHF

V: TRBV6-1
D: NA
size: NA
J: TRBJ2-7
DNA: TGTGCCAGCAGAAAAGTGAGCTCCTACGAGCAGTACTTC
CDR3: CASRKVSSYEQYF

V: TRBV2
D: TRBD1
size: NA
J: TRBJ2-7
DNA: TGTGCCAGCAACCGGGACAGGGTCTACGAGCAGTACTTC
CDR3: CASNRDRVYEQYF

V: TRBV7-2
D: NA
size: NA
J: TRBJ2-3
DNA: TGTGCCAGCAGCTCGCAGGGGACCCAAGGGGTTACGCAGTATTTT
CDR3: CASSSQGTQGVTQYF

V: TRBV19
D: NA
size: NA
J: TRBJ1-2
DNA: TGTGCCAGTAGACCCGTCGGTATGGACTATGGCTACACCTTC
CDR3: CASRPVGMDYGYTF

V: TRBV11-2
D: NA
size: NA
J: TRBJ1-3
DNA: TGTGCCAGCAGCTCACAGCCCGTCTCTGGAAACACCATATATTTT
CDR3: CASSSQPVSGNTIYF

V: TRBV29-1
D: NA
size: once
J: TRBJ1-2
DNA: TGCAGCGTTTCAGGGATTGCTGACTATGGCTACACCTTC
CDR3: CSVSGIADYGYTF

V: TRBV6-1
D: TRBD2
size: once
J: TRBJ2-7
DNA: TGTGCCAGCACCTCACCCCCTAGCGGGGAGCAGTACTTC
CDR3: CASTSPPSGEQYF

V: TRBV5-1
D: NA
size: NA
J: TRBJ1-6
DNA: TGCGCCAGCAGTCCGGGGGGCTCCCGCGCTACCAGCTCCTATAATTCACCCCTCCACTTT
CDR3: CASSPGGSRATSSYNSPLHF

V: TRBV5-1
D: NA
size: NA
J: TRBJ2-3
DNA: TGCGCCAGCAGCTTGTCTTTTTTACGCACAGATACGCAGTATTTT
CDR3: CASSLSFLRTDTQYF

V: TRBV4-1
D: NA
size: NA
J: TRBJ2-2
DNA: TGCGCCAGCAGCCAAGAGATTTTGACCGGGGAGCTGTTTTTT
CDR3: CASSQEILTGELFF

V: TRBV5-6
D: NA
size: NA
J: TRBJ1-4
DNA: TGTGCCAGCAGCTTCGGGACCGTGGCAACTAATGAAAAACTGTTTTTT
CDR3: CASSFGTVATNEKLFF

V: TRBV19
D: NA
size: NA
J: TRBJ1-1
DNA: TGTGCCAGTAGTCCCCTCGGGGGCCTTACTCGGAACACTGAAGCTTTCTTT
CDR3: CASSPLGGLTRNTEAFF

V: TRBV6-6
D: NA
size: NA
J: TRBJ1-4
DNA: TGTGCCAGCAGTTACTCCCGGCAAGGAGAAAAACTGTTTTTT
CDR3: CASSYSRQGEKLFF

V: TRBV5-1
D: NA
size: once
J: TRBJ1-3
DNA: TGCGCCAGCAGCTTGACTGTTTCCGGGGCTGGAAACACCATATATTTT
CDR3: CASSLTVSGAGNTIYF

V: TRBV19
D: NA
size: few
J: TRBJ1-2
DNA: TGTGCCAGTAGTATGGGGGACTATGGCTACACCTTC
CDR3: CASSMGDYGYTF

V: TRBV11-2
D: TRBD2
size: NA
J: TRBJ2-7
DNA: TGTGCCAGCAGCTTCATCCGGGGGGTGTACGAGCAGTACTTC
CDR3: CASSFIRGVYEQYF

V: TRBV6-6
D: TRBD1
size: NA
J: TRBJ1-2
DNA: TGTGCCAGCAGCCAAACCGGGACAGCTAACTATGGCTACACCTTC
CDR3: CASSQTGTANYGYTF

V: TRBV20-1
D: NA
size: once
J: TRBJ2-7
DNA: TGCAGTGCTAGAGGAAGCTACGAGCAGTACTTC
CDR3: CSARGSYEQYF

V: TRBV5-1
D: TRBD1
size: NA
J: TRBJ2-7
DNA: TGCGCCAGCAGCCTGAGGCACGGGACAGAAACCTACGAGCAGTACTTC
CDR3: CASSLRHGTETYEQYF

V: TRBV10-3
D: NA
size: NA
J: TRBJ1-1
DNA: TGTGCCATACAGGGTTCGGTGGAGACTGAAGCTTTCTTT
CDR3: CAIQGSVETEAFF

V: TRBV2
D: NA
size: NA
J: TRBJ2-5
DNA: TGTGCCAGCAGTGAAACCGGGCGGGGACGTCAAGAGACCCAGTACTTC
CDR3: CASSETGRGRQETQYF

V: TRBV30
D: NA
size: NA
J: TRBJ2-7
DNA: TGTGCCTGGAGTCCCGGACAGTCCTACGAGCAGTACTTC
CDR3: CAWSPGQSYEQYF

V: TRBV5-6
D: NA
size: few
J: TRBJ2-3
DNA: TGTGCCAGCAGCTACTCGCCAGATACGCAGTATTTT
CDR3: CASSYSPDTQYF

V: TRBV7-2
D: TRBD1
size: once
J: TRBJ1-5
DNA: TGTGCCAGCAGCTTAGTAGGGCAGGGGGGTCAGCCCCAGCATTTT
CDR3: CASSLVGQGGQPQHF

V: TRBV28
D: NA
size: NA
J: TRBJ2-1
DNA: TGTGCCAGCAGAACGCCACGGGGTGGTCGCAATGAGCAGTTCTTC
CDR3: CASRTPRGGRNEQFF

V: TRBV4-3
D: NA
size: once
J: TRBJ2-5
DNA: TGCGCCAGCAGCCTCGCCGGACAGCAAGAGACCCAGTACTTC
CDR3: CASSLAGQQETQYF

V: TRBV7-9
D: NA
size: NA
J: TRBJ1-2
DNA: TGTGCCAGCAGCACGGACAGCTATGGCTACACCTTC
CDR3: CASSTDSYGYTF

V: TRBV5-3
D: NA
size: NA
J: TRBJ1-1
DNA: TGTGCCAGAAAGGTGGAGGCGGGACCGGCTTTGGGGAATACTGAAGCTTTCTTT
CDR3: CARKVEAGPALGNTEAFF